The rows below give T cell receptor beta chains drawn from one sample of a study of T cell repertoires in cytomegalovirus infection. TCRdb independently ran MiXCR on the reads; one entry per CDR3 protein. This sample has about 360,000 distinct CDR3 sequences, with about a sixth found just once. Sequencing used PBMCs. The receptors shown here come from a human donor in good health (CMV status not recorded). Some clones in this sample may be carry-over from other donors' samples. The CDR3 runs from the conserved cysteine through the conserved F or W. The D gene is left open where the match is weak. Size values are once, few and many counts, or a class for expanded clones, and some rows have none.

v_call	j_call	clone_size	d_call	cdr3_aa	cdr3_nt
TRBV7-2	TRBJ1-5	-	-	CASSRTGYSNQPQHF	TGTGCCAGCAGCCGTACAGGGTATAGCAATCAGCCCCAGCATTTT
TRBV5-6	TRBJ2-1	few	-	CASSLGGQGWQFF	TGTGCCAGCAGTCTTGGAGGGCAGGGCTGGCAGTTCTTC
TRBV28	TRBJ1-4	-	-	CASSSTTEKLYF	TGTGCCAGCAGTTCAACGACAGAAAAACTGTATTTT
TRBV7-2	TRBJ2-1	-	-	CASRFSIRDEQFF	TGTGCCAGCAGGTTTAGCATTCGGGATGAGCAGTTCTTC
TRBV7-8	TRBJ1-1	many	-	CASSLGWGGGTEAFF	TGTGCCAGCAGCTTAGGTTGGGGGGGGGGCACTGAAGCTTTCTTT
TRBV7-2	TRBJ2-4	many	-	CASSLRRDHIQYF	TGTGCCAGCAGCCTACGACGAGACCACATTCAGTACTTC
TRBV2	TRBJ2-5	-	-	CASQEGRFQETQYF	TGTGCCAGCCAAGAGGGGCGATTCCAAGAGACCCAGTACTTC
TRBV7-8	TRBJ1-4	many	-	CASSLGRRQATNEKLFF	TGTGCCAGCAGCTTAGGAAGGAGGCAAGCAACTAATGAAAAACTGTTTTTT
TRBV19	TRBJ2-1	few	-	CARSGGPPYNEQFF	TGTGCCAGATCCGGGGGGCCCCCCTACAATGAGCAGTTCTTC
TRBV7-2	TRBJ2-3	many	-	CASTLRTGDTQYF	TGTGCCAGCACCCTTCGAACCGGCGATACGCAGTATTTT
TRBV28	TRBJ2-1	few	-	CASSEGGGTEQFF	TGTGCCAGCAGTGAAGGGGGGGGCACCGAGCAGTTCTTC
TRBV12-3/TRBV12-4	TRBJ2-3	many	-	CASSLGSPVGTQYF	TGTGCCAGCAGTTTGGGGAGCCCTGTCGGCACGCAGTATTTT
TRBV2	TRBJ2-3	-	-	CASSAYRGGSTDTQYF	TGTGCCAGCAGTGCATATCGAGGGGGGAGCACAGATACGCAGTATTTT
TRBV2	TRBJ2-1	-	TRBD2	CAGGGSDEQFF	TGTGCCGGCGGGGGGTCGGATGAGCAGTTCTTC
TRBV7-2	TRBJ2-6	-	-	CASSLGGNGANVLTF	TGTGCCAGCAGCTTGGGGGGTAATGGGGCCAACGTCCTGACTTTC
TRBV5-1	TRBJ2-1	few	TRBD2	CASSSPGLAGAEQFF	TGCGCCAGCAGCTCCCCGGGACTAGCGGGAGCCGAGCAGTTCTTC
TRBV7-2	TRBJ1-1	-	-	CASSPGGPNTEAFF	TGTGCCAGCAGCCCGGGGGGACCGAACACTGAAGCTTTCTTT
TRBV28	TRBJ1-2	many	-	CASSLAHGNGYTF	TGTGCCAGCAGTTTAGCCCACGGGAATGGCTACACCTTC
TRBV6-1	TRBJ2-4	many	-	CASSERGGESIQYF	TGTGCCAGCAGTGAAAGGGGGGGTGAGAGCATTCAGTACTTC
TRBV12-3/TRBV12-4	TRBJ1-1	many	-	CASQEQALAEAFF	TGTGCCAGCCAGGAACAGGCCCTCGCTGAAGCTTTCTTT
TRBV29-1	TRBJ2-4	-	-	CSVRTRLAKNIQYF	TGCAGCGTTAGGACTCGTTTGGCCAAAAACATTCAGTACTTC
TRBV5-1	TRBJ2-7	-	-	CASSLQVGPSEQYF	TGCGCCAGCAGTCTGCAAGTGGGCCCCAGCGAGCAGTACTTC
TRBV28	TRBJ1-2	many	-	CASSLLANPIYGYTF	TGTGCCAGCAGTCTCCTTGCCAACCCTATCTATGGCTACACCTTC